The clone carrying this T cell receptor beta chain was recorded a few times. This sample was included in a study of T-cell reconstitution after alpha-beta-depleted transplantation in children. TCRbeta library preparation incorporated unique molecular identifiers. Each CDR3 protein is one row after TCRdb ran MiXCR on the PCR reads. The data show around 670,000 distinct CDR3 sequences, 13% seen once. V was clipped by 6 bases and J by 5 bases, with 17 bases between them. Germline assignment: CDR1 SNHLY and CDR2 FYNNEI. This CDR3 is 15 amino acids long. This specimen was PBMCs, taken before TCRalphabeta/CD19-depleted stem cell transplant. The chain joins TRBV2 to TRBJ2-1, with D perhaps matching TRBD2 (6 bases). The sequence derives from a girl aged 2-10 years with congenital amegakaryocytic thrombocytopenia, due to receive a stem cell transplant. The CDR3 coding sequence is TGTGCCAGCAGAATACCGGGACTGGACCACAATGAGCAGTTCTTC. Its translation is CASRIPGLDHNEQFF. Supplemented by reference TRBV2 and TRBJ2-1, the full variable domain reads EPEVTQTPSHQVTQMGQEVILRCVPISNHLYFYWYRQILGQKVEFLVSFYNNEISEKSEIFDDQFSVERPDGSNFTLKIRSTKLEDSAMYFCASRIPGLDHNEQFFGPGTRLTVL.